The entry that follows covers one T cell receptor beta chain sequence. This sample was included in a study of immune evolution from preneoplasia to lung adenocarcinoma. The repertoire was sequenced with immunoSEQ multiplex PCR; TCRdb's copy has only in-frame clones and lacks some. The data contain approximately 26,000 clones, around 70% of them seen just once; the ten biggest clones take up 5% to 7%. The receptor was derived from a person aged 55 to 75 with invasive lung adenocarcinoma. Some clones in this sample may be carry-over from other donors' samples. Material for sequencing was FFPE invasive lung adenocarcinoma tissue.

This chain's CDR3 is CASSVGTATYNEQFF. For the CDR3, the DNA is TGTGCCAGCAGCGTAGGGACAGCAACCTACAATGAGCAGTTCTTC. The J gene is TRBJ2-1, the V gene TRBV9; tentative D call: TRBD1 (6 bases). Between the trimmed V and J ends, which lost 0 bases and 2 bases, there was a span of 9 bases. The CDR3 spans 15 residues. Germline V gives CDR1 SGDLS, CDR2 YYNGEE.